This T cell receptor (beta chain) originates from a study of blood T cell repertoires in COVID-19. Self-reported history from a screening survey and questionnaire set each donor's cohort. CDR1 and CDR2 (germline): MNHEY, SVGAGI. This CDR3 spans 14 amino acids. With V trimmed by 6 bases and J by 6 bases, 11 bases remained unmatched. The assay was immunoSEQ multiplex PCR, and TCRdb's table has in-frame clones only and misses some. The sample includes about 200,000 clones, about 86% seen only once; the top ten take 3.8%. Sequenced material: PBMCs or T cells enriched from blood (not recorded which). This receptor was identified in a woman aged 40 to 50 with acute COVID-19. The chain joins TRBV6-5 to TRBJ2-7; TRBD1 agrees at 7 bases. This chain's CDR3 is CASSAGLGGGEQYF. CDR3 DNA sequence: TGTGCCAGCAGCGCCGGGTTAGGGGGCGGCGAGCAGTACTTC.